This T cell receptor (beta chain) comes out of a study of shared T cell receptors in the human thymus (dated by TCRdb to the early 2020s). Context from the whole study: The study examined how self-reactive, shared T-cell receptor alpha chains are generated in the human thymus.

For this clone: It has no known antigen specificity. Base qualities are not provided; no much larger clone lies one nucleotide away.

The library was obtained by the immunoSEQ multiplex PCR assay. The source is immuneACCESS, and TCRdb retained only in-frame sequences with V and J called. Part of the clones is not carried over; for the studies checked, unresolved V genes explain less than half of this, and the remainder is unexplained. Within this sample are about 730,000 clones, with 70% to 90% of them counted one time only. Around 0.01% of the sample is in the top ten clones. The CDR3 starts with the cysteine, ends with the phenylalanine, and has 16 residues. Only the CDR3 DNA stays, 48 bases, in frame from base 1. The germline V gene encodes CDR1 SQVTM and CDR2 ANQGSEA. V is shortened by 6 bases, J by 2 bases, and the region joining them spans 20 bases. These sequences were also reported in another study, on human thymus T cells. As that second paper reports: Donors were immunologically healthy infants undergoing open corrective cardiac surgery for congenital heart defects in Finland. Thymus tissue was obtained as surgical resects removed during corrective cardiac surgery. Both the thymic and the peripheral blood repertoires appeared to show biased V and J gene segment usage. Highly overlapping thymic TCR repertoires among unrelated individuals were reported in the related research. The study used roughly 8 infant thymus samples plus four related peripheral blood samples to characterize TCR alpha and beta repertoires. Donor ages ranged from about 7 to 250 days, and the cohort comprised about 6 male and a couple of female infants. Thymocytes were freed from the tissue by mechanical means and kept at -70 degrees C as pellets of roughly 8.5-30 million cells. Genomic DNA was extracted from frozen cell pellets with a QIAsymphony instrument. TCRB and TCRAD loci were amplified from a standardized quantity of quality-controlled genomic DNA using the immunoSEQ multiplex PCR assay. The V(D)J region was spanned by amplicons of a length sufficient to cover the CDR3 and to identify V and J genes. The amplicons were sequenced on an Illumina platform via the commercial immunoSEQ service. Primer bias and sequencing errors were corrected as previously described, and TCRAD and TCRB definitions were based on the IMGT database. The repertoires were analysed using immunoSEQ Analyzer 3.0 and VDJTools for basic statistics, V/J segment usage, diversity estimates, rarefaction and pairwise overlap. Chao1, ChaoE, Efron-Thisted, Shannon and inverse Simpson indices were used to estimate diversity, which was also estimated on datasets down-sampled to the smallest sample. Repertoire overlap was determined by strict matching of CDR3 nucleotide sequence, V gene and J gene, and Jaccard-based multidimensional scaling clustering was applied. On average, about 800,000 unique TCRB clonotypes were obtained from thymus samples, compared with some 84,000 from blood samples.

This TCR was sampled from a girl less than two years old with a congenital heart defect. Donor details come from another sample of the same person, matched by shared clones. Sequenced input: thymocytes. This chain is built from TRBV29-1 and TRBJ2-1, with TRBD1 tentatively as D gene (6 bases match). In nucleotides, the sequence is TGCAGCGTCCCCCCCAGGGGTTGCCAACCCTACAATGAGCAGTTCTTC. Translated, it reads CSVPPRGCQPYNEQFF.